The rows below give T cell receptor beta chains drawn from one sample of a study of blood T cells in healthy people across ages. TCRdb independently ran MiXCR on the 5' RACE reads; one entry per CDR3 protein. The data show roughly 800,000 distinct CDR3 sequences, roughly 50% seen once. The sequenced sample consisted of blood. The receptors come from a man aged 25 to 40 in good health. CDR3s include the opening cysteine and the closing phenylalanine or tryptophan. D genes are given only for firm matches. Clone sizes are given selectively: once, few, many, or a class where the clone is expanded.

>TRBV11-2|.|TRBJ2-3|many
CASSLGIDTQYF
TGTGCCAGCAGCTTAGGGATAGATACGCAGTATTTT
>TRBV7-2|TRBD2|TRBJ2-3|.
CASSSRLAGGYTQYF
TGTGCCAGCAGCTCCCGACTAGCGGGGGGATATACGCAGTATTTT
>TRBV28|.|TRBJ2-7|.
CASRLQGQLYEQYF
TGTGCCAGCAGACTCCAGGGGCAGTTATACGAGCAGTACTTC
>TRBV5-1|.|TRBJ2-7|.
CASSPVAESYERYF
TGCGCCAGCAGCCCGGTAGCGGAATCCTACGAGCGGTACTTC
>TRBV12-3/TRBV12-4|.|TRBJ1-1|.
CASGKGGSMNTEAFF
TGTGCCAGCGGAAAGGGAGGGTCCATGAACACTGAAGCTTTCTTT
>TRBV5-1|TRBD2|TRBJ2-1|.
CASSFQLAGGLDEQFF
TGCGCCAGCAGCTTCCAACTAGCGGGGGGGCTTGATGAGCAGTTCTTC
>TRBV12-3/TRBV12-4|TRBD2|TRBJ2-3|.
CASDLGGDTDTQYF
TGTGCCAGCGACCTCGGGGGGGACACAGATACGCAGTATTTT
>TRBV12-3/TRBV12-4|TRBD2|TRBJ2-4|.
CASSSGTSGRVGQYF
TGTGCCAGCAGTTCCGGGACTAGCGGGAGGGTCGGGCAGTACTTC
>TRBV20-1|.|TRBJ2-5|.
CSAPQTERLGTQYF
TGCAGTGCTCCGCAGACAGAGCGTTTGGGGACCCAGTACTTC
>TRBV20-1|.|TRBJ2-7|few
CSAFEKLATYEQYF
TGCAGTGCCTTTGAGAAGCTTGCGACCTACGAGCAGTACTTC
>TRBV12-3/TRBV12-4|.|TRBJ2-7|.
CASSPRGGRGRPSYEQYF
TGTGCCAGCAGTCCCCGTGGGGGGAGGGGGAGGCCATCCTACGAGCAGTACTTC
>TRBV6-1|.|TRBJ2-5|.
CASSDWSGVETQYF
TGTGCCAGCAGTGATTGGTCAGGAGTAGAGACCCAGTACTTC
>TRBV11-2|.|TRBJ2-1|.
CASSLDPAGSEQFF
TGTGCCAGCAGCTTAGACCCCGCGGGCTCTGAGCAGTTCTTC
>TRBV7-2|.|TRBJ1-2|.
CASSREKGNYGYTF
TGTGCCAGCAGTAGAGAAAAAGGGAACTATGGCTACACCTTC
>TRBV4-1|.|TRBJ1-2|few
CASSQIVRRLTSQKAYGYTF
TGCGCCAGCAGCCAAATAGTTCGCCGATTGACCTCACAGAAAGCCTATGGCTACACCTTC
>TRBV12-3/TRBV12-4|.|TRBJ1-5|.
CASSAKSDRPQHF
TGTGCCAGCAGTGCAAAATCTGACCGGCCCCAGCATTTT
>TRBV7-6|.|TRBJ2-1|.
CASARENEQFF
TGTGCCAGCGCCAGGGAGAATGAGCAGTTCTTC
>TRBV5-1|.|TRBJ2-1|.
CASSLSRPTGEQFF
TGCGCCAGCAGCTTATCCCGTCCCACGGGTGAGCAGTTCTTC
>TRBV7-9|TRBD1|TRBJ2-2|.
CASSSTGVNTGELFF
TGTGCCAGCAGCTCGACAGGGGTGAACACCGGGGAGCTGTTTTTT
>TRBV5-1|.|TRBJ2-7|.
CASSLSIEDRYSYEQYF
TGCGCCAGCAGCCTCTCCATTGAGGACCGCTACTCCTACGAGCAGTACTTC
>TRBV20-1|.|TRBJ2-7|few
CSAPHGEVFAYEQYF
TGCAGTGCTCCCCACGGAGAAGTTTTCGCCTACGAGCAGTACTTC
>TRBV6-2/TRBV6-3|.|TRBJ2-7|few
CATARRGSYEQYF
TGTGCCACCGCAAGACGCGGATCCTACGAGCAGTACTTC
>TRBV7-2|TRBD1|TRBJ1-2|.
CASSYRQGPYGYTF
TGTGCCAGCAGCTATCGACAGGGACCCTATGGCTACACCTTC
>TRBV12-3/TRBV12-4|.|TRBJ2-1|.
CASSLLGIPYNEQFF
TGTGCCAGCAGTTTATTAGGGATCCCCTACAATGAGCAGTTCTTC
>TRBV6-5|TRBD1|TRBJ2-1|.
CASSYPTGTGSYNEQFF
TGTGCCAGCAGTTACCCTACGGGGACAGGTTCCTACAATGAGCAGTTCTTC
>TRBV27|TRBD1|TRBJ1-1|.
CASSLHRGNTEAFF
TGTGCCAGCAGTCTACACAGGGGGAACACTGAAGCTTTCTTT